In its sample, the clone carrying this TCR beta chain was seen many times. Antigen: not known. At one end the junction does not follow the germline gene, possibly because of a read error. With constant-segment primers, 5'RACE yielded cDNA libraries of TCR alpha and TCR beta that carried sample barcodes and UMIs. In TCRdb, the 5' RACE reads were re-called with MiXCR into one record per CDR3 protein. This sample carries approximately 300,000 distinct CDR3 sequences, approximately 15% of them seen once, and the ten largest clones take 22%. This sample stems from a study of T-cell memory formation after mild COVID-19. Overall study: Largely, TCR clusters stayed within a single donor. General study points: Later expanders leaned CD4+, whereas clones that contracted between day 15 and 85 were balanced CD4/CD8. Within pre-infection memory, some responding clones were found, suggesting cross-reactive memory joined.

The sample consisted of PBMCs or a T cell subset sorted from them (not recorded which). This TCR came from a man between 18 and 29 years old who had mild COVID-19 (a few samples of this study predate the infection). Cell type and time point are not known.

Here the CDR3 DNA reads TGTGCCAGCAGCACGACAGGGCAGGAGACCCAGTACTTC. Translated, it gives CASSTTGQETQYF. The genes are TRBV5-1 and TRBJ2-5, with 7 positions matching TRBD1. The CDR3 has 13 residues. The germline V gene encodes CDR1 SGHRS and CDR2 YFSETQ. Full variable domain (outside the CDR3, taken from reference TRBV5-1 and TRBJ2-5): KAGVTQTPRYLIKTRGQQVTLSCSPISGHRSVSWYQQTPGQGLQFLFEYFSETQRNKGNFPGRFSGRQFSNSRSEMNVSTLELGDSALYLCASSTTGQETQYFGPGTRLLVL.